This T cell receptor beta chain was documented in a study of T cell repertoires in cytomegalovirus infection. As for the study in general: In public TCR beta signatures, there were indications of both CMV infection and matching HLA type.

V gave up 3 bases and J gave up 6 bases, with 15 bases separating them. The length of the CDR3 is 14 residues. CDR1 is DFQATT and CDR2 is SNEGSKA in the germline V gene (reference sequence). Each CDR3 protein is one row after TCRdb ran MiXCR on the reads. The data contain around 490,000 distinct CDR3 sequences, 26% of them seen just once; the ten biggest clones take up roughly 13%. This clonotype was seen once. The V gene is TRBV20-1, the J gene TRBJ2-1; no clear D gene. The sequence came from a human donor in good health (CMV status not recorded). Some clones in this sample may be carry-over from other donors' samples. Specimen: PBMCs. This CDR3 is CSASNLNSGNEQFF. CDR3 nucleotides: TGCAGTGCTAGTAATCTTAATTCCGGCAATGAGCAGTTCTTC.